A selection of T cell receptor beta chains follows, all from one sample in a study of blood T cells in healthy people across ages. TCRdb fed the 5' RACE reads into MiXCR, producing one record per CDR3 protein. The sample carries 700,000 to 1,000,000 distinct CDR3 sequences, 40% to 50% recorded once. The sample taken for sequencing was blood. These receptors came from a man aged 55 to 70 in good health. Both conserved end residues are part of each CDR3. The order of the fields is clone size, J gene, D gene, CDR3 length, V gene, CDR3 protein, CDR3 DNA. The D gene is left open where the match is weak. Clone sizes are given selectively: once, few, many, or a class where the clone is expanded.

>few|TRBJ1-1|.|15|TRBV7-2
CASTPGARRGTEAFF
TGTGCCAGCACCCCGGGGGCGAGGCGGGGGACTGAAGCTTTCTTT
>few|TRBJ2-7|TRBD1|16|TRBV3-1
CASSQLAGGLSYEQYF
TGTGCCAGCAGCCAACTAGCAGGGGGCTTAAGCTACGAGCAGTACTTC
>.|TRBJ2-4|TRBD1|15|TRBV4-3
CASSQGEGTGGNQYF
TGCGCCAGCAGCCAAGGAGAAGGGACAGGGGGCAATCAGTACTTC
>.|TRBJ1-2|.|13|TRBV24-1
CATSAGPLYGYTF
TGTGCCACCAGTGCGGGACCTCTCTATGGCTACACCTTC
>.|TRBJ2-7|TRBD1|17|TRBV3-1
CASSQAPGTGVSYEQYF
TGTGCCAGCAGCCAAGCCCCCGGGACAGGGGTATCCTACGAGCAGTACTTC
>.|TRBJ2-5|.|15|TRBV7-9
CASSFAGGKDNEQYF
TGTGCCAGCAGCTTCGCCGGCGGGAAGGACAATGAGCAGTACTTC
>.|TRBJ1-6|.|16|TRBV4-1
CASSQPQGLENSPLHF
TGCGCCAGCAGCCAACCCCAGGGGTTGGAAAATTCACCCCTCCACTTT
>.|TRBJ2-2|TRBD1|15|TRBV2
CASRAGGGNTGELFF
TGTGCCAGCAGAGCAGGGGGTGGTAACACCGGGGAGCTGTTTTTT
>few|TRBJ2-1|.|15|TRBV15
CATSRVQEGVNEQFF
TGTGCCACCAGCAGAGTTCAGGAGGGGGTGAATGAGCAGTTCTTC
>.|TRBJ2-1|.|13|TRBV4-3
CASSQDRTGLQFF
TGCGCCAGCAGCCAAGATCGAACGGGTTTGCAGTTCTTC
>many|TRBJ2-7|.|13|TRBV4-3
CASSAGPSYEQYF
TGCGCCAGCAGCGCCGGGCCCTCCTACGAGCAGTACTTC
>few|TRBJ2-3|.|14|TRBV7-9
CASSLGGVTDTQYF
TGTGCCAGCAGCTTAGGTGGGGTCACAGATACGCAGTATTTT
>few|TRBJ2-4|.|15|TRBV7-3
CASSPTAAGICEQYF
TGTGCCAGCAGCCCAACAGCGGCGGGGATTTGTGAGCAGTACTTC
>.|TRBJ1-2|TRBD1|13|TRBV5-1
CASRTGTDNGYTF
TGCGCCAGCCGCACGGGGACAGACAATGGCTACACCTTC
>few|TRBJ2-3|TRBD2|17|TRBV4-3
CASSQGAGAASTDTQYF
TGCGCCAGTAGCCAAGGCGCGGGAGCGGCTAGCACAGATACGCAGTATTTT